Below, 31 T cell receptor beta chains from the same sample are listed, as sequenced in a study of OX40 agonist ivuxolimab in advanced cancers. TCRdb keeps only in-frame clones here, not all; method: immunoSEQ multiplex PCR. This repertoire shows 30,000 to 40,000 clones, roughly 79% found once; its top ten account for about 19%. Sample: CD4+ or CD8+ T cells sorted from blood, taken in a trial of the OX40 agonist ivuxolimab. The origin of the receptors is an adult with an advanced solid tumor such as melanoma, head and neck, liver or kidney cancer.

V gene TRBV6-4 combines with J gene TRBJ2-2, with 7 bases identical to TRBD1. V shed 2 bases, J shed 3 bases, and the junction held 0 bases outside the gene matches. This CDR3 comprises 14 residues. Germline V gives CDR1 MRHNA, CDR2 SNTAGT. CDR3 nucleotide sequence: TGTGCCAGCAGTGACGGACAGGACACCGGGGAGCTGTTTTTT. Amino acid sequence: CASSDGQDTGELFF.

The rearrangement uses TRBV6-5 and TRBJ1-1; the D is unclear. The CDR3 extends over 13 amino acids. The V gene lost 4 bases and the J gene lost 1 base, with 7 bases spanning the gap. Germline V gene lookup returns CDR1 MNHEY and CDR2 SVGAGI. This CDR3 is CASSWQANTEAFF. CDR3 coding DNA: TGTGCCAGCAGTTGGCAGGCGAACACTGAAGCTTTCTTT.

This clone was seen a few times. The chain is built from TRBV7-2 and TRBJ1-2; D is unresolved. Trimming took off 1 base at V and 3 bases at J, with 6 bases between the two ends. The CDR3 spans 13 residues. Germline V gene data show CDR1 as SGHTA and CDR2 as FQGNSA. CDR3 sequence (DNA): TGTGCCAGCAGCTTAGGGCAGTACTATGGCTACACCTTC. As protein: CASSLGQYYGYTF.

CDR3 coding DNA: TGTGCCAGCTCACCGCCCTCAGGGGCTGGAAACACCATATATTTT. Translating gives CASSPPSGAGNTIYF. The chain has TRBV18 and TRBJ1-3; weak D call: TRBD1 (6 bases). V was shortened by 3 bases and J by 2 bases, with 11 bases between the two germline ends. CDR3 length equals 15 residues. The germline V gene has CDR1 KGHSH and CDR2 LQKENI.

The chain carries TRBV6-1 and TRBJ1-1, with 7 bases identical to TRBD1. V trimming: 1 base; J trimming: 5 bases; junction bases outside the gene matches: 10. The CDR3 totals 16 residues. Germline V gives CDR1 MNHNS, CDR2 SASEGT. CDR3 coding DNA: TGTGCCAGCAGTGAAGAGGGCAGGGGGTTGCCAACTGAAGCTTTCTTT. This codes for CASSEEGRGLPTEAFF.

This chain joins TRBV5-1 and TRBJ1-1; no reliable D call. Germline lookup yields CDR1 SGHRS and CDR2 YFSETQ. The germline V and J ends were trimmed by 2 bases and 0 bases, with 11 bases remaining between them. The CDR3 covers 15 residues. The CDR3 DNA reads TGCGCCAGCAGCTTTTCTGTCAGCTTGAACACTGAAGCTTTCTTT. It codes for CASSFSVSLNTEAFF.

This sequence joins TRBV5-4 and TRBJ1-3; tentative D call: TRBD1 (6 bases). The CDR3 covers 15 residues. V was clipped by 0 bases and J by 3 bases, with 10 bases between them. CDR1 is SGHNT and CDR2 is YYREEE in the germline V gene (reference sequence). CDR3 DNA sequence: TGTGCCAGCAGCTTGGACGGGGGGCTTGGAAACACCATATATTTT. Translation gives CASSLDGGLGNTIYF.

The chain has TRBV6-5 and TRBJ1-6; 10 bases are shared with TRBD1. The germline CDR1 and CDR2 sequences are MNHEY and SVGAGI. The CDR3 extends over 14 amino acids. After removal of 2 bases from V and 8 bases from J, the junction contained 0 bases not matched to a gene. This CDR3 reads CASSYGQGDSPLHF. CDR3 nucleotides: TGTGCCAGCAGTTACGGACAGGGGGATTCACCCCTCCACTTT.

The chain has TRBV6-5 and TRBJ1-1; D ambiguous. Germline V gene lookup returns CDR1 MNHEY and CDR2 SVGAGI. Trimming stripped 7 bases from V and 4 bases from J, with 7 bases between. The CDR3 runs to 11 residues. The CDR3 reads CASISPTEAFF. CDR3 DNA sequence: TGTGCCAGCATTTCTCCCACTGAAGCTTTCTTT.

This clone has only one observation. V and J are TRBV6-6 and TRBJ2-7; D is undetermined. This CDR3 contains 13 residues. In germline, CDR1 is MNHNY, CDR2 SVGAGI (reference sequence). Trimming cost V 5 bases and J 0 bases, with 8 bases left between them. This CDR3 reads CASSPWSSYEQYF. CDR3 nucleotide sequence: TGTGCCAGCAGTCCCTGGAGCTCCTACGAGCAGTACTTC.

The chain couples TRBV2 to TRBJ2-4; TRBD2 agrees at 9 bases. The CDR3 has 15 amino acids. Germline V gene sequence: CDR1 SNHLY, CDR2 FYNNEI. With V trimmed by 3 bases and J by 6 bases, 6 bases remained unmatched. The CDR3 reads CASSEWRGGGNIQYF. CDR3 sequence (DNA): TGTGCCAGCAGTGAGTGGCGGGGGGGCGGAAACATTCAGTACTTC.

The J gene is TRBJ2-5, the V gene TRBV6-1; D is unresolved. Germline lookup yields CDR1 MNHNS and CDR2 SASEGT. This CDR3 spans 12 amino acids. Trimming removed 7 bases from V and 2 bases from J, with 8 bases in between. The CDR3 DNA sequence: TGTGCCAGCACTAGGACGCAAGAGACCCAGTACTTC. It encodes CASTRTQETQYF.

The rearrangement joins TRBV29-1 to TRBJ1-1, with 9 bases matching TRBD1. Trimming at V came to 4 bases and at J to 1 base, leaving 4 bases not matched to a gene. Germline values: CDR1 SQVTM, CDR2 ANQGSEA. The CDR3 contains 14 residues. This CDR3 reads CSVVSGQGNTEAFF. DNA of the CDR3: TGCAGCGTTGTGTCGGGACAGGGGAACACTGAAGCTTTCTTT.

This chain uses TRBV2 with TRBJ2-7; the D is unclear. The CDR3 length is 11 residues. Trimming left V 4 bases short and J 4 bases short, with 5 bases between. Germline V gives CDR1 SNHLY, CDR2 FYNNEI. The CDR3 coding sequence is TGTGCCAGCAGTGCCCAGTACGAGCAGTACTTC. Translating gives CASSAQYEQYF.

This clone appeared a few times. The J gene is TRBJ2-5, the V gene TRBV19, with 7 positions matching TRBD1. This CDR3 region has 14 residues. CDR1 and CDR2 from the germline V gene are LNHDA and SQIVND (reference sequence). Trimming at V came to 5 bases and at J to 5 bases, leaving 8 bases not matched to a gene. The CDR3 here is CASSSGQSGETQYF. CDR3 DNA: TGTGCCAGTAGTTCGGGACAGTCCGGGGAGACCCAGTACTTC.

This clone has just a few counts. The rearrangement links TRBV19 to TRBJ2-7, with TRBD2 as a possible D gene (5 bases). In germline, CDR1 is LNHDA, CDR2 SQIVND (reference sequence). This CDR3 has 12 amino acids. V shed 5 bases and J shed 4 bases, with 9 bases lying between them. The CDR3: CASSASRYEQYF. In DNA form, the CDR3 reads TGTGCCAGTAGTGCTAGCCGGTACGAGCAGTACTTC.

The chain joins TRBV5-4 to TRBJ2-3; 8 bases map to TRBD1. Germline V gene sequence: CDR1 SGHNT, CDR2 YYREEE (reference sequence). There are 16 residues in the CDR3. The V and J ends lost 5 bases and 1 base, in that order; junction bases with no gene match: 9. The CDR3: CASSSQTGAGTDTQYF. The CDR3 region has the DNA TGTGCCAGCAGTTCTCAGACAGGGGCGGGCACAGATACGCAGTATTTT.

J is TRBJ2-1 and V is TRBV5-1; 14 bases match TRBD2. The CDR3 consists of 17 residues. From germline, CDR1 is SGHRS and CDR2 YFSETQ. Trimming removed 4 bases from V and 6 bases from J; junction bases left unmatched: 9. Written as DNA, the CDR3 is TGCGCCAGCAGCGAACGGACTAGCGGGGGGTCGGGCAATGAGCAGTTCTTC. Protein product: CASSERTSGGSGNEQFF.

This clone was recorded a few times. This sequence joins TRBV30 and TRBJ1-2; D call uncertain. The V gene's germline CDR1 is GTSNPN and CDR2 SVGIG (reference sequence). Trimming stripped 5 bases from V and 2 bases from J, with 6 bases between. The CDR3 extends over 11 amino acids. The CDR3 nucleotides read TGTGCCTGGGTTGCGAACTATGGCTACACCTTC. Protein: CAWVANYGYTF.

This chain uses TRBV25-1 with TRBJ2-2; D not certain. This CDR3 has 16 amino acids. Per germline, CDR1 MGHDK and CDR2 SYGVNS. The V gene lost 4 bases and the J gene lost 0 bases, with 12 bases spanning the gap. The CDR3 is CASSADGLANTGELFF. The CDR3 region has the DNA TGTGCCAGCAGTGCGGACGGTCTTGCGAACACCGGGGAGCTGTTTTTT. The variable domain in full, completed from reference TRBV25-1 and TRBJ2-2, reads EADIYQTPRYLVIGTGKKITLECSQTMGHDKMYWYQQDPGMELHLIHYSYGVNSTEKGDLSSESTVSRIRTEHFPLTLESARPSHTSQYLCASSADGLANTGELFFGEGSRLTVL.

The chain uses TRBV6-4 and TRBJ2-1, with a tentative D call TRBD1 (6 bases). CDR1 and CDR2 (germline): MRHNA, SNTAGT. This CDR3 is 13 amino acids long. Between the trimmed V and J ends, which lost 4 bases and 7 bases, there was a span of 11 bases. The CDR3 here is CASSGQTGNEQFF. In nucleotides, the CDR3 is TGTGCCAGCAGTGGCCAAACAGGGAATGAGCAGTTCTTC.

The chain has TRBV9 and TRBJ2-7; 8 bases are a match to TRBD1. This CDR3 has 14 residues. CDR1 is SGDLS, CDR2 YYNGEE, per germline. Trimming cost V 4 bases and J 4 bases; bases outside gene matches: 7. This chain's CDR3 is CASSPSDRVYEQYF. CDR3 DNA: TGTGCCAGCAGCCCTTCGGACAGGGTGTACGAGCAGTACTTC.

CDR3 coding DNA: TGTGCCAGTAGTATGCCGGACAGGGCCGGGGAGCTGTTTTTT. Translation gives CASSMPDRAGELFF. The chain recombines TRBV19 with TRBJ2-2; 8 nucleotides line up with TRBD1. Germline CDR1 is LNHDA and CDR2 is SQIVND (reference sequence). V lost 3 bases and J lost 6; bases outside the gene matches: 3. This CDR3 region has 14 residues.

The chain uses TRBV7-2 and TRBJ1-2, with a tentative D call TRBD1 (5 bases). The CDR3 runs 14 residues. Germline lookup yields CDR1 SGHTA and CDR2 FQGNSA. V was shortened by 3 bases and J by 5 bases, with 13 bases between the two germline ends. The CDR3, as DNA: TGTGCCAGCAGCTTCAACAGGCGCCTATATGGCTACACCTTC. This codes for CASSFNRRLYGYTF.

V is TRBV11-2 and J is TRBJ2-1; 11 nucleotides match TRBD2. V gave up 5 bases and J gave up 6 bases; unmatched junction bases: 12. The germline V gene encodes CDR1 SGHAT and CDR2 FQNNGV. This CDR3 comprises 17 residues. The CDR3 protein is CASSRPFSGRASNEQFF. CDR3 nucleotide sequence: TGTGCCAGCAGCAGACCCTTTAGCGGGAGGGCCAGCAATGAGCAGTTCTTC. Using reference TRBV11-2 and TRBJ2-1 for the parts outside the CDR3, the full variable domain is EAGVAQSPRYKIIEKRQSVAFWCNPISGHATLYWYQQILGQGPKLLIQFQNNGVVDDSQLPKDRFSAERLKGVDSTLKIQPAKLEDSAVYLCASSRPFSGRASNEQFFGPGTRLTVL.

The CDR3 here is CASSQTGFYGGYTF. DNA of the CDR3: TGTGCCAGCAGCCAAACAGGGTTTTACGGTGGCTACACCTTC. The rearrangement joins TRBV14 to TRBJ1-2; a weak D match, TRBD1 (6 bases). From germline, CDR1 is SGHDN and CDR2 FVKESK. The germline V and J ends were trimmed by 2 bases and 7 bases, with 14 bases remaining between them. The CDR3 sequence is 14 residues long.

This clone is labeled as medium-sized. The chain is built from TRBV7-9 and TRBJ2-3; D uncertain. This CDR3 contains 15 residues. V lost 4 bases to trimming and J lost 3 bases, with 14 bases between them. Germline CDR1 and CDR2: SEHNR and FQNEAQ (reference sequence). This CDR3 is CASSSLSALTDTQYF. CDR3 bases: TGTGCCAGCAGCTCCCTAAGTGCTTTGACAGATACGCAGTATTTT.

The V call is TRBV5-6, the J call TRBJ1-5, with 9 bases identical to TRBD1. With V trimmed by 0 bases and J by 4 bases, 8 bases remained unmatched. From germline, CDR1 is SGHDT and CDR2 YYEEEE. The CDR3 covers 17 residues. This CDR3 is CASSLGGTGLGNQPQHF. The CDR3 bases are TGTGCCAGCAGCTTGGGCGGGACAGGGTTGGGGAATCAGCCCCAGCATTTT. The full variable domain, rest sourced from reference TRBV5-6 and TRBJ1-5, is DAGVTQSPTHLIKTRGQQVTLRCSPKSGHDTVSWYQQALGQGPQFIFQYYEEEERQRGNFPDRFSGHQFPNYSSELNVNALLLGDSALYLCASSLGGTGLGNQPQHFGDGTRLSIL.

This chain joins TRBV28 and TRBJ1-2; D remains unclear. The V end lost 6 bases, the J end lost 8 bases, and 16 bases lay between the germline ends. This CDR3 has 13 residues. Germline V gives CDR1 MDHEN, CDR2 SYDVKM. CDR3 in DNA: TGTGCCAGCAGCCCCGCCGAGGGAGGCGGCTACACCTTC. This sequence encodes CASSPAEGGGYTF.

The chain is built from TRBV4-1 and TRBJ2-5; tentative D call: TRBD2 (6 bases). Germline CDR1 MGHRA, CDR2 YSYEKL. This CDR3 contains 13 residues. Trimming stripped 2 bases from V and 4 bases from J, with 8 bases between. DNA for the CDR3: TGCGCCAGCAGCCAATGGCGGGGAGAGACCCAGTACTTC. Amino acid sequence: CASSQWRGETQYF.

Here the CDR3 DNA reads TGCGCCAGCAGTGACGAGACAGGGGGCAGGAACACTGAAGCTTTCTTT. Protein: CASSDETGGRNTEAFF. The chain joins TRBV10-2 to TRBJ1-1; TRBD1 matches at 10 bases. The CDR3 spans 16 residues. The trim removed 3 bases at V and 1 base at J, leaving 5 bases unmatched. Germline V gives CDR1 WSHSY, CDR2 SAAADI.